The clone carrying this T cell receptor (beta chain) appeared a few times. The data are from a study of blood T cell repertoires in COVID-19. Only in-frame clones appear in the TCRdb table, and some are missing; sequencing was by immunoSEQ multiplex PCR. The sample shows more than 250,000 clones, around 88% of them seen only once. CDR3 length: 15 residues. Per germline, CDR1 ENHRY and CDR2 SYGVKD. The V end was cut by 4 bases, the J end by 1 base, with 14 bases between. The rearrangement links TRBV10-3 to TRBJ2-7; a possible D gene is TRBD1 (5 bases). Specimen: peripheral blood. The clonotype originates from a woman in her 30s with COVID-19, enrolled during active disease. CDR3 DNA: TGTGCCATCAGTGCCTATAGGGGAAGTTCCTACGAGCAGTACTTC. It specifies CAISAYRGSSYEQYF.